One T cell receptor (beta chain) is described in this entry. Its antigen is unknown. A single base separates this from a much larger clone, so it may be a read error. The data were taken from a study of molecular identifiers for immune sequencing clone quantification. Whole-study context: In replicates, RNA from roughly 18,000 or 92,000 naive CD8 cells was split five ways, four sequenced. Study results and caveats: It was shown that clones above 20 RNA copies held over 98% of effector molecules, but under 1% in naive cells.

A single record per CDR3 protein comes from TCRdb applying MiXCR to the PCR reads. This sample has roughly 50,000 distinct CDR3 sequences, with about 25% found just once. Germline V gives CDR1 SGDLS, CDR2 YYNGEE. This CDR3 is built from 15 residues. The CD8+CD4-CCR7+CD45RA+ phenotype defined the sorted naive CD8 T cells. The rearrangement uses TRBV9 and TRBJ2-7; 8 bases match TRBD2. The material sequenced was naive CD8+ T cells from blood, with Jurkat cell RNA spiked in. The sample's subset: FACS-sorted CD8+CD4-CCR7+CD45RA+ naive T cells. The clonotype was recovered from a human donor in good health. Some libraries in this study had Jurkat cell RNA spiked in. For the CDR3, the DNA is TGTGCCAGCAGCGTAGGAAGCGGGGGCTCCTACGAGCGGTACTTC. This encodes CASSVGSGGSYERYF.